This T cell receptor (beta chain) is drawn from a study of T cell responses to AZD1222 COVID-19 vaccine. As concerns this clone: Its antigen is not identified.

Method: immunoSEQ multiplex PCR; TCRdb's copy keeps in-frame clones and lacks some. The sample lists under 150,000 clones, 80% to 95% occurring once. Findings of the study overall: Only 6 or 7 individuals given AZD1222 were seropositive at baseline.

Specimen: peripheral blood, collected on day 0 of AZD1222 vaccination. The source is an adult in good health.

The CDR3 here is CASRVREAYEQYF. In DNA, the CDR3 is TGCGCCAGCAGAGTTCGAGAAGCCTACGAGCAGTACTTC. The chain carries TRBV10-2 and TRBJ2-7; no firm D call. With 6 bases removed from V and 2 bases from J, the gap between germline ends came to 11 bases. Germline CDR1 and CDR2: WSHSY and SAAADI. CDR3 length: 13 residues.